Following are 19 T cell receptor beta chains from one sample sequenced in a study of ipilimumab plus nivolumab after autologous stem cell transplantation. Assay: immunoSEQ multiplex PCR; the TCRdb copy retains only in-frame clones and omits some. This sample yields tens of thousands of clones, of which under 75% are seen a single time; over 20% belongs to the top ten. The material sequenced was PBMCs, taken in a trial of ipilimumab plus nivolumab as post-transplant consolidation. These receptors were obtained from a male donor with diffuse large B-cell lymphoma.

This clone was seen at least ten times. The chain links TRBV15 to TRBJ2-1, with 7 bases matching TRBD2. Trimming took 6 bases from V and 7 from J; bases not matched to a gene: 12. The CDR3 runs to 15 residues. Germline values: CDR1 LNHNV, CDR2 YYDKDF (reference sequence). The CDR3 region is CATSRGAGAGNEQFF. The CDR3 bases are TGTGCCACCAGTCGCGGGGCGGGAGCGGGGAATGAGCAGTTCTTC.

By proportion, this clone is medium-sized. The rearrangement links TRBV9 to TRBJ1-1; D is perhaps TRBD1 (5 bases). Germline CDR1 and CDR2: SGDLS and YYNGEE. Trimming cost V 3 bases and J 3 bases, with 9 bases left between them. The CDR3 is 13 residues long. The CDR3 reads CASSATGHTEAFF. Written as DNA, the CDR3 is TGTGCCAGCAGCGCAACAGGTCACACTGAAGCTTTCTTT.

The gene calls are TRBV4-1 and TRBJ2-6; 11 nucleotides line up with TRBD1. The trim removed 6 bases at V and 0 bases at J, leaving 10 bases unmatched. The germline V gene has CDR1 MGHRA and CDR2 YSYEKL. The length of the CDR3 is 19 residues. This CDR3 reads CASRPSDGTGGSGANVLTF. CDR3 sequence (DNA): TGCGCCAGCAGACCGTCAGACGGGACAGGGGGCTCTGGGGCCAACGTCCTGACTTTC.

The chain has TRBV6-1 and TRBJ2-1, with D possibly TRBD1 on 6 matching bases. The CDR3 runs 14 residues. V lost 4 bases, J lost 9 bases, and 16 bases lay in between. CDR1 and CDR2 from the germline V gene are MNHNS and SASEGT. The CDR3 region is CASSANRQVGEQFF. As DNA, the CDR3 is TGTGCCAGCAGTGCCAACCGACAGGTCGGTGAGCAGTTCTTC.

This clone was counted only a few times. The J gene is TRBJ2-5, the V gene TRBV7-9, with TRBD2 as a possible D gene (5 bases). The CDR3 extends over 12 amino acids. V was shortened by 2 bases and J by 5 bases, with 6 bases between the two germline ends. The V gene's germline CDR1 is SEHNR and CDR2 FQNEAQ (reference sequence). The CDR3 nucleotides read TGTGCCAGCAGCTTATCGGGGGAGACCCAGTACTTC. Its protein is CASSLSGETQYF.

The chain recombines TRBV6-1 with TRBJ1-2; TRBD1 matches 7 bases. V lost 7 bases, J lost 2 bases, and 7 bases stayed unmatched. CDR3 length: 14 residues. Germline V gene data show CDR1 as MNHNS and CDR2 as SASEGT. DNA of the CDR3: TGTGCCAGCAACCGGGACAGCTACAACTATGGCTACACCTTC. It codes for CASNRDSYNYGYTF.

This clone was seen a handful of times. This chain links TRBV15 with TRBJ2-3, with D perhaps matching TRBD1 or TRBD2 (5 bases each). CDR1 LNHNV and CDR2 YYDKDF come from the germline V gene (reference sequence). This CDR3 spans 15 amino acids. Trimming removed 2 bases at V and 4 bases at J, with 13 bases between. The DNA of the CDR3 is TGTGCCACCAGCAGACTCCCCTCGGGGCCAGATACGCAGTATTTT. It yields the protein CATSRLPSGPDTQYF.

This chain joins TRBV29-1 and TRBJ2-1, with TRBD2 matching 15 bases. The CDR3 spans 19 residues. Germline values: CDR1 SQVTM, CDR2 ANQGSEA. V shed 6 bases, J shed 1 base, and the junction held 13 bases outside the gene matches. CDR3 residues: CSVQRGTSGGISSYNEQFF. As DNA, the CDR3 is TGCAGCGTCCAGAGGGGGACTAGCGGGGGGATTTCGTCCTACAATGAGCAGTTCTTC.

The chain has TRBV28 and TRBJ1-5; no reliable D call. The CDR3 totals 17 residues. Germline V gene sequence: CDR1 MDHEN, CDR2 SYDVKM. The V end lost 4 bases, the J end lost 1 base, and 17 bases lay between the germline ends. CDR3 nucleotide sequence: TGTGCCAGCAGTTACCCACGTGGGAGAAAAAGCAATCAGCCCCAGCATTTT. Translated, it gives CASSYPRGRKSNQPQHF.

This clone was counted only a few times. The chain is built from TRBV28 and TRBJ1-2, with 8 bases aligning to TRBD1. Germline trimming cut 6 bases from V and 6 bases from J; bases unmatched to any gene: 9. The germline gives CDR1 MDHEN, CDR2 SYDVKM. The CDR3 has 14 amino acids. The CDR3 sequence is CASSITGGLNGYTF. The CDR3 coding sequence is TGTGCCAGCAGCATAACAGGGGGGCTGAATGGCTACACCTTC.

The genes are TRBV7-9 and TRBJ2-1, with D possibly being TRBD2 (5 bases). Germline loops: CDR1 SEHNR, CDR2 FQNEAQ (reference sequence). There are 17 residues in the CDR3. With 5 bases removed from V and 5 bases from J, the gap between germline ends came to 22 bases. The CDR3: CASSPPLGRLEDNEQFF. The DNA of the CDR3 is TGTGCCAGCAGCCCGCCCCTAGGGAGACTTGAGGACAATGAGCAGTTCTTC. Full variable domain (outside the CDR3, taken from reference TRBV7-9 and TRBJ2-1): DTGVSQNPRHKITKRGQNVTFRCDPISEHNRLYWYRQTLGQGPEFLTYFQNEAQLEKSRLLSDRFSAERPKGSFSTLEIQRTEQGDSAMYLCASSPPLGRLEDNEQFFGPGTRLTVL.

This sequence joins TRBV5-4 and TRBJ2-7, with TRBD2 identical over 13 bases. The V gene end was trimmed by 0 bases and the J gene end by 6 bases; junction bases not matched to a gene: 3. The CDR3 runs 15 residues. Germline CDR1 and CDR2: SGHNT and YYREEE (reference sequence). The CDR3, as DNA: TGTGCCAGCAGCTTGGCAGGGACTAGCGGGGTCGAGCAGTACTTC. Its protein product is CASSLAGTSGVEQYF.

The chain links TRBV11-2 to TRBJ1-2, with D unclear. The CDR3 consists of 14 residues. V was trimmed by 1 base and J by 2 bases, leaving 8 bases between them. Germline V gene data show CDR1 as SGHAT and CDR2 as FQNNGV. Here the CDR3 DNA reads TGTGCCAGCAGCTTAGGGCCGGGAAACTATGGCTACACCTTC. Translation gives CASSLGPGNYGYTF. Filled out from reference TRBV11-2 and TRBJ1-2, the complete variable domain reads EAGVAQSPRYKIIEKRQSVAFWCNPISGHATLYWYQQILGQGPKLLIQFQNNGVVDDSQLPKDRFSAERLKGVDSTLKIQPAKLEDSAVYLCASSLGPGNYGYTFGSGTRLTVV.

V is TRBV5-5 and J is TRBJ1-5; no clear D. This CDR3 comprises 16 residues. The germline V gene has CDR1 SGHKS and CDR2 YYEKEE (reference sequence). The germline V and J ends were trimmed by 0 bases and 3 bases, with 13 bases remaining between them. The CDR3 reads CASSLEPSLANQPQHF. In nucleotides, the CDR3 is TGTGCCAGCAGCTTGGAGCCAAGCCTTGCCAATCAGCCCCAGCATTTT. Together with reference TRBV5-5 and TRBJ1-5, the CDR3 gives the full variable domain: DAGVTQSPTHLIKTRGQQVTLRCSPISGHKSVSWYQQVLGQGPQFIFQYYEKEERGRGNFPDRFSARQFPNYSSELNVNALLLGDSALYLCASSLEPSLANQPQHFGDGTRLSIL.

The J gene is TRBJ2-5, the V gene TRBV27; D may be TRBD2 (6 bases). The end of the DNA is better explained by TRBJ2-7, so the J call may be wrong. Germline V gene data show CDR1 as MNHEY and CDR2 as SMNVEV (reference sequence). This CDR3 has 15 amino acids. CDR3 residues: CASSFSVGTSYEQYF. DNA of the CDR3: TGTGCCAGCAGTTTTTCGGTTGGGACTTCCTACGAGCAGTACTTC.

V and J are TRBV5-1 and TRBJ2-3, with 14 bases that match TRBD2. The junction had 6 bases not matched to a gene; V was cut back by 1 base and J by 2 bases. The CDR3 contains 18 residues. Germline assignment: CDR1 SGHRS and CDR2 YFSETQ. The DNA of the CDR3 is TGCGCCAGCAGCTTGCCTGGACTAGCGGGGGGCGTCACAGATACGCAGTATTTT. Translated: CASSLPGLAGGVTDTQYF.

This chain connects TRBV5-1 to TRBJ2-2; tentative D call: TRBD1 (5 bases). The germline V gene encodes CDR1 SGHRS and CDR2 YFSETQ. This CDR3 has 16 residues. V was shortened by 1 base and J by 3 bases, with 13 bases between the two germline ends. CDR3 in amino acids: CASSLYQGSDTGELFF. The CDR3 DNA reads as TGCGCCAGCAGCTTGTACCAGGGTTCAGACACCGGGGAGCTGTTTTTT.

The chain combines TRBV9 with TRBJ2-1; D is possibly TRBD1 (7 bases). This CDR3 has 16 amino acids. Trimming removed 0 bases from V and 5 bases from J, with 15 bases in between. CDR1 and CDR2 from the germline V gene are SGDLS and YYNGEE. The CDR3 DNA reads TGTGCCAGCAGCGTAGCTGGGGGGACAGCCGACAATGAGCAGTTCTTC. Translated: CASSVAGGTADNEQFF. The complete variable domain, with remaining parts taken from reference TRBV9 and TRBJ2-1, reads DSGVTQTPKHLITATGQRVTLRCSPRSGDLSVYWYQQSLDQGLQFLIQYYNGEERAKGNILERFSAQQFPDLHSELNLSSLELGDSALYFCASSVAGGTADNEQFFGPGTRLTVL.

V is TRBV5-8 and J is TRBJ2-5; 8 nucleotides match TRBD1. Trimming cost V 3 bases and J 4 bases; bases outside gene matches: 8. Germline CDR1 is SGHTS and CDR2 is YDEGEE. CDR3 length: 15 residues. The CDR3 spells CASSSPRQGRETQYF. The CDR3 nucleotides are TGTGCCAGCAGCTCGCCGAGACAGGGGAGAGAGACCCAGTACTTC.